Reported below is one T cell receptor (beta chain). This sample stems from a study of shared clonotypes between healthy human individuals. The V segment lost 5 bases and the J segment 0 bases; nucleotides outside the gene matches: 7. Germline V gene lookup returns CDR1 SGHAT and CDR2 FQNNGV. The CDR3 contains 18 residues. The investigators split CD4+ cells into a CD45RA+ naive subset and a CD45RA-negative memory subset. Clones were sequenced by immunoSEQ multiplex PCR, and TCRdb holds only the in-frame ones, with some missing. This sample has approximately 640,000 clones, with less than 80% found just once.

Source material: memory CD4+ T cells sorted from blood. As for subset: CD45RA-negative fraction. The clonotype was recovered from a woman in her thirties in good health. The chain combines TRBV11-2 with TRBJ2-1, with TRBD2 matching over 13 bases. CDR3 coding DNA: TGTGCCAGCAGCACCGGACTAGCGGGGGTATCCTCCTACAATGAGCAGTTCTTC. Its translation: CASSTGLAGVSSYNEQFF.